This T cell receptor beta chain was sequenced during a study of spatial heterogeneity in lung cancer. Study as a whole: Each time, sequencing found more beta-chain sequences than alpha-chain sequences. Study-wide points: Alpha chains reached an estimated coverage of about 7% of tumor T cells, and beta chains 11% to 15%. Tracking of tumor mutation counts was seen in expanded intratumoral alpha and beta TCR counts.

Time point denoted: sample taken at primary tumor resection. Patients with untreated early-stage non-small cell lung cancer, numbering 55 to 80, were the donors. Unique molecular identifiers tagged every individual TCR cDNA molecule. From the 5' RACE reads, TCRdb called clonotypes with MiXCR, one entry per CDR3 protein. Here the sample spans fewer than 20,000 distinct CDR3 sequences, 7% to 8% being singletons. This clonotype was recorded at least ten times. Its cognate antigen is unknown. Trimming removed 8 bases from V and 4 bases from J; junction bases left unmatched: 4. The CDR3 runs 14 residues. Source: lung tumor tissue, taken at surgery. The chain has TRBV12-3 or TRBV12-4 and TRBJ2-2; 10 nucleotides line up with TRBD2. The source is a female donor with early-stage non-small cell lung cancer. This CDR3 is CASSSGGATGELFF. The CDR3 DNA sequence: TGTGCCAGCTCAAGCGGGGGGGCCACCGGGGAGCTGTTTTTT.